This T cell receptor beta chain stems from a study of T-cell reconstitution after alpha-beta-depleted transplantation in children. Library preparation (for TCRbeta) was performed with unique molecular identifiers. TCRdb re-called the PCR reads through MiXCR, storing one row per CDR3 protein. The sample lists some 75,000 distinct CDR3 sequences; 6% to 8.5% were seen once. This CDR3 has 16 amino acids. The V gene lost 10 bases and the J gene lost 0 bases, with 19 bases spanning the gap. Germline lookup yields CDR1 MDHEN and CDR2 SYDVKM. The chain is built from TRBV28 and TRBJ2-1; the D call may be TRBD1 or TRBD2 (5 bases each). The starting material was PBMCs from the stem cell graft donor, obtained from the stem cell graft. The source of this sequence is a human donor who donated a stem cell graft to a child with acute lymphoblastic leukemia. CDR3 sequence (DNA): TGTGCCATGGGCCCCCCTCCGGGACCCTCCTACAATGAGCAGTTCTTC. It codes for CAMGPPPGPSYNEQFF.